The source of this TCR beta chain is a study of blood T cells in healthy people across ages. Study-wide results and caveats: From one million sequenced T cells, diversity estimates were lower bounds.

Per the germline V gene, CDR1 is SGHTA and CDR2 is FQGTGA. Trimming stripped 4 bases from V and 0 bases from J, with 14 bases between. There are 16 residues in the CDR3. Samples each had at least 6 micrograms of total RNA extracted. On this clonotype itself: The antigen is undetermined.

The second PCR ran about 6 to 12 cycles with a sample-barcoded 5' primer and J-beta primers. Individual samples furnished no less than 2.5 million CDR3-containing paired-end reads apiece. Via MiXCR, TCRdb re-called the 5' RACE reads, giving one row per CDR3 protein. The sample lists 450,000 to 700,000 distinct CDR3 sequences, 27% occurring once. This TCR came from a woman in her seventies in good health. The rearrangement joins TRBV7-3 to TRBJ2-3; no clear D gene. The sample taken for sequencing was blood. The DNA of the CDR3 is TGTGCCAGCAGCTCCGTAGCAGACGCTAGCACAGATACGCAGTATTTT. Its protein product is CASSSVADASTDTQYF.